Listed here are 30 T cell receptor beta chains from one sample, sequenced in a study of T cells after yellow fever vaccination (dated by TCRdb to about 2019). The method behind the library was 5' RACE. Sequencing used an Illumina NovaSeq 6000. TCRdb reanalyzed the raw reads on its own, using fastp at Q25 for trimming and MiXCR for clone calling, and kept in-frame beta chains. Rows matching on CDR3 protein sequence are summarized as one entry with the most common DNA and genes. In all, the sample holds 300,000 to 350,000 distinct CDR3 sequences, and around 4.5% of those were seen once. Together, the top ten hold roughly 19% of the sample. Read against the paper, the sample's treatment or condition label means: live attenuated yellow fever vaccine strain. The specimen was PBMCs, collected 15 days after the yellow fever booster vaccination. The receptors were gathered from a man aged 18 to 35 who received the YFV17D yellow fever vaccine.

This clonotype was counted a few times. The rearrangement links TRBV20-1 to TRBJ1-2; 7 bases are shared with TRBD1. The CDR3 length is 13 residues. In germline, CDR1 is DFQATT, CDR2 SNEGSKA (reference sequence). V lost 3 bases, J lost 1 base, and 2 bases stayed unmatched. The CDR3 reads CSARDRINYGYTF. CDR3 DNA: TGCAGTGCTAGGGACAGGATTAACTATGGCTACACCTTC.

The table lists this clonotype with a few counts. The chain carries TRBV25-1 and TRBJ2-3; D is tentatively TRBD1 or TRBD2 (6 bases each). Trimming cost V 1 base and J 7 bases, with 15 bases left between them. The CDR3 extends over 15 amino acids. Germline V gene lookup returns CDR1 MGHDK and CDR2 SYGVNS. The CDR3 sequence: CASSEWGAPGNTQYF. CDR3 coding DNA: TGTGCCAGCAGTGAATGGGGGGCCCCGGGGAATACGCAGTATTTT. Full variable domain (remainder filled in from reference TRBV25-1 and TRBJ2-3): EADIYQTPRYLVIGTGKKITLECSQTMGHDKMYWYQQDPGMELHLIHYSYGVNSTEKGDLSSESTVSRIRTEHFPLTLESARPSHTSQYLCASSEWGAPGNTQYFGPGTRLTVL.

This clonotype was counted at least ten times. The rearrangement uses TRBV5-8 and TRBJ2-3; the D gene is possibly TRBD1 (6 bases). In germline, CDR1 is SGHTS, CDR2 YDEGEE. V dropped 4 bases and J dropped 1 base, with 10 bases sitting between them. The CDR3 contains 14 residues. The chain's CDR3 is CASSTGTRTDTQYF. CDR3 DNA: TGTGCCAGCAGCACCGGGACACGCACAGATACGCAGTATTTT.

This clonotype was seen many times. The chain links TRBV7-2 to TRBJ2-1, with 10 bases identical to TRBD1. This CDR3 is built from 15 residues. Germline V gene sequence: CDR1 SGHTA, CDR2 FQGNSA. The J segment lost 9 bases and the V segment lost 7 bases, leaving 12 bases of the junction unmatched. CDR3 protein: CASTPGQGWRGEQFF. The CDR3 DNA reads as TGTGCCAGCACCCCGGGACAGGGGTGGAGAGGTGAGCAGTTCTTC. Complete variable domain (other parts from reference TRBV7-2 and TRBJ2-1): GAGVSQSPSNKVTEKGKDVELRCDPISGHTALYWYRQSLGQGLEFLIYFQGNSAPDKSGLPSDRFSAERTGGSVSTLTIQRTQQEDSAVYLCASTPGQGWRGEQFFGPGTRLTVL.

Many counts were recorded for this clonotype. The chain couples TRBV6-5 to TRBJ1-3, with D hard to call. The germline gives CDR1 MNHEY, CDR2 SVGAGI. CDR3 length: 14 amino acids. Trimming shortened V by 7 bases and J by 0 bases, and 10 bases separated the two germline ends. DNA of the CDR3: TGTGCCAGCATGGGCCTGGGCTCTGGAAACACCATATATTTT. The encoded protein is CASMGLGSGNTIYF.

This clonotype was recorded a few times. The chain joins TRBV29-1 to TRBJ2-3; 15 bases are shared with TRBD2. The V gene end was trimmed by 8 bases and the J gene end by 6 bases; junction bases not matched to a gene: 9. Germline assignment: CDR1 SQVTM and CDR2 ANQGSEA. This CDR3 contains 15 residues. The CDR3 loop is CSTRWTSGGEDTQYF. CDR3 bases: TGCAGCACGAGATGGACTAGCGGGGGGGAGGATACGCAGTATTTT.

Many counts were recorded for this clonotype. The chain employs TRBV5-1 and TRBJ1-4; 7 nucleotides align to TRBD1. With 4 bases clipped from V and 4 bases from J, the junction kept 7 bases outside the gene matches. The CDR3 totals 15 residues. Germline V gene data show CDR1 as SGHRS and CDR2 as YFSETQ. The CDR3 protein is CASSTGQLINEKLFF. CDR3 nucleotides: TGCGCCAGCAGCACGGGACAGCTTATTAATGAAAAACTGTTTTTT.

This clonotype occurred many times. V and J are TRBV7-2 and TRBJ2-3; D is unresolved. Germline V gives CDR1 SGHTA, CDR2 FQGNSA. The CDR3 runs to 12 residues. Trimming cost V 5 bases and J 2 bases, with 5 bases left between them. This CDR3 reads CASSTLTDTQYF. The CDR3 DNA reads TGTGCCAGCAGCACGCTCACAGATACGCAGTATTTT.

This clonotype came up a few times. V is TRBV6-2 or TRBV6-3 and J is TRBJ1-5; no clear D. This CDR3 is built from 16 residues. Germline CDR1 MNHEY, CDR2 SVGEGT. Trimming removed 6 bases from V and 5 bases from J, with 20 bases in between. The CDR3, as DNA: TGTGCCAGCAGCCCGACCGGGTCTAAAACTTATCAGCCCCAGCATTTT. As protein: CASSPTGSKTYQPQHF.

This clonotype showed up many times. The chain links TRBV15 to TRBJ1-6; possibly TRBD1 for D (5 bases). V was shortened by 6 bases and J by 14 bases, with 14 bases between the two germline ends. The CDR3 sequence is 12 residues long. Per the germline V gene, CDR1 is LNHNV and CDR2 is YYDKDF (reference sequence). CDR3 loop: CATRRDSATLHF. In DNA, the CDR3 is TGTGCCACCAGGCGGGACTCGGCCACCCTCCACTTT.

This clonotype came up many times. The chain is built from TRBV7-3 and TRBJ2-3, with 7 bases that match TRBD2. The CDR3 loop spans 13 amino acids. J gave up 2 bases and V 11 bases, and 7 bases lay outside the gene matches. Germline loops: CDR1 SGHTA, CDR2 FQGTGA. In nucleotides, the CDR3 is TGTGCCTCTCAGCGGGATGCCACAGATACGCAGTATTTT. Amino acid sequence: CASQRDATDTQYF.

This clonotype came up many times. DNA of the CDR3: TGCGCCAGCAGTGAGTCTAGGCAGGAGACCTCCTACAATGAGCAGTTCTTC. Protein: CASSESRQETSYNEQFF. V is TRBV10-1 and J is TRBJ2-1, with D hard to call. Looked up from germline, CDR1 is WNHNN and CDR2 is SYGVQD (reference sequence). V lost 0 bases and J lost 0, with 12 bases in between. There are 17 residues in the CDR3.

V usage is TRBV28 and J usage is TRBJ2-2; 8 bases agree with TRBD2. This CDR3 is 17 amino acids long. CDR1 and CDR2 from the germline V gene are MDHEN and SYDVKM. The ends lost 3 bases at V and 6 bases at J; junction bases unmatched: 12. Written as DNA, the CDR3 is TGTGCCAGCAGTTTGTACCTCGGGACTAGTGGCGCCGGGGAGCTGTTTTTT. As protein: CASSLYLGTSGAGELFF.

This clonotype showed up many times. V and J are TRBV7-9 and TRBJ2-5, with 7 positions matching TRBD2. Per germline, CDR1 SEHNR and CDR2 FQNEAQ (reference sequence). J gave up 5 bases and V 3 bases, and 3 bases lay outside the gene matches. The CDR3 runs 13 residues. The CDR3: CASSFAGVETQYF. CDR3 sequence (DNA): TGTGCCAGCAGCTTTGCGGGGGTTGAGACCCAGTACTTC.

This clonotype has just a few counts. The rearrangement joins TRBV5-1 to TRBJ2-3, with 9 nucleotides matching TRBD1. The trim removed 4 bases at V and 5 bases at J, leaving 11 bases unmatched. The CDR3 has 16 residues. CDR1 and CDR2 from the germline V gene are SGHRS and YFSETQ. CDR3 in amino acids: CASSLSDPGQGDTQYF. The CDR3, as DNA: TGCGCCAGCAGCCTGAGCGACCCGGGACAGGGAGATACGCAGTATTTT.

This clonotype was detected many times. This chain connects TRBV29-1 to TRBJ1-1; the D is unclear. V was cut by 4 bases and J by 0 bases, with 9 bases left in between. CDR3 length equals 13 residues. Per germline, CDR1 SQVTM and CDR2 ANQGSEA. In nucleotides, the CDR3 is TGCAGCGTTGTTCGGCAACTGAACACTGAAGCTTTCTTT. Protein: CSVVRQLNTEAFF.

The chain is built from TRBV7-6 and TRBJ2-4, with a tentative D call TRBD2 (6 bases). There are 15 residues in the CDR3. The germline CDR1 and CDR2 sequences are SGHVS and FNYEAQ. The germline V and J ends were trimmed by 4 bases and 2 bases, with 12 bases remaining between them. The CDR3 sequence: CASSSSTRSKNIQYF. The CDR3 nucleotides read TGTGCCAGCAGCTCCTCGACTAGGTCCAAAAACATTCAGTACTTC.

This clonotype was seen a handful of times. The V gene is TRBV6-6, the J gene TRBJ2-3, with 9 bases fitting TRBD1. The ends lost 7 bases at V and 4 bases at J; junction bases unmatched: 3. CDR1 is MNHNY, CDR2 SVGAGI, per germline (reference sequence). The CDR3 runs to 13 residues. For the CDR3, the DNA is TGTGCCAGCATTAGACAGGGGGCAGATACGCAGTATTTT. Protein: CASIRQGADTQYF.

Only a few counts were recorded for this clonotype. The chain links TRBV9 to TRBJ2-1, with D maybe TRBD2 (6 bases). The germline V and J ends were trimmed by 4 bases and 6 bases, with 17 bases remaining between them. CDR3 size: 15 residues. Germline CDR1 is SGDLS and CDR2 is YYNGEE. CDR3 sequence reads: CASSPRGAPLNEQFF. The CDR3 DNA reads as TGTGCCAGCAGCCCCCGCGGGGCCCCCCTCAATGAGCAGTTCTTC.

This clonotype was observed at least ten times. The gene calls are TRBV7-9 and TRBJ2-7; D remains ambiguous. Germline-derived CDR1 and CDR2 are SEHNR and FQNEAQ (reference sequence). The CDR3 spans 12 residues. V lost 3 bases, J lost 6 bases, and 9 bases lay in between. The CDR3 region has the DNA TGTGCCAGCAGCTTTGGGTTCCGCGAGCAGTACTTC. This gives the protein CASSFGFREQYF.

This clonotype was observed a handful of times. J is TRBJ2-3 and V is TRBV7-9; D is unclear. V lost 4 bases to trimming and J lost 6 bases, with 26 bases between them. Germline values: CDR1 SEHNR, CDR2 FQNEAQ (reference sequence). CDR3 length: 18 residues. In nucleotides, the CDR3 is TGTGCCAGCAGCTCCCGGGCCAACTGGGCCCCGCGATCGGATACGCAGTATTTT. This sequence encodes CASSSRANWAPRSDTQYF. Based on the CDR3 plus reference TRBV7-9 and TRBJ2-3, the full variable domain is DTGVSQNPRHKITKRGQNVTFRCDPISEHNRLYWYRQTLGQGPEFLTYFQNEAQLEKSRLLSDRFSAERPKGSFSTLEIQRTEQGDSAMYLCASSSRANWAPRSDTQYFGPGTRLTVL.

The rearrangement uses TRBV6-5 and TRBJ2-7; the match to TRBD1 covers 12 bases. V lost 2 bases and J lost 5; bases outside the gene matches: 1. This CDR3 comprises 14 residues. Germline V lookup: CDR1 MNHEY, CDR2 SVGAGI. CDR3: CASSYGTGGNEQYF. As DNA, the CDR3 is TGTGCCAGCAGTTACGGGACAGGGGGCAACGAGCAGTACTTC.

This clonotype was observed a few times. The rearrangement uses TRBV20-1 and TRBJ1-1, with 8 bases aligning to TRBD1. Germline lookup yields CDR1 DFQATT and CDR2 SNEGSKA (reference sequence). With V trimmed by 2 bases and J by 7 bases, 9 bases remained unmatched. This CDR3 is 14 amino acids long. The chain's CDR3 is CSARSRTGRIEAFF. CDR3 DNA: TGCAGTGCTAGATCGAGGACAGGGAGGATTGAAGCTTTCTTT.

This chain joins TRBV20-1 and TRBJ1-5, with D hard to call. CDR3 length: 15 residues. Germline CDR1 DFQATT, CDR2 SNEGSKA (reference sequence). The V gene lost 6 bases and the J gene lost 4 bases, with 19 bases spanning the gap. In DNA form, the CDR3 reads TGCAGTGCCATTGCCATGGAGCGTGGGAATCAGCCCCAGCATTTT. Its translation is CSAIAMERGNQPQHF.

In this sample, this clonotype turned up many times. The chain is built from TRBV7-3 and TRBJ1-1, with 7 positions matching TRBD1. The CDR3 runs to 13 residues. Germline V gene sequence: CDR1 SGHTA, CDR2 FQGTGA. V lost 5 bases and J lost 4; bases outside the gene matches: 4. CDR3 amino acids: CASSRTGATEAFF. The DNA for the CDR3 is TGTGCCAGCAGCCGTACAGGGGCCACTGAAGCTTTCTTT.

This rearrangement joins TRBV24-1 to TRBJ2-2, with 9 bases matching TRBD1. Germline assignment: CDR1 KGHDR and CDR2 SFDVKD. The CDR3 sequence is 15 residues long. J was trimmed by 7 bases and V by 5 bases; bases with no gene match: 7. CDR3 residues: CATSGNRGRDGELFF. In nucleotides, the CDR3 is TGTGCCACCAGTGGGAACAGGGGGCGCGACGGGGAGCTGTTTTTT.

In this sample, this clonotype turned up many times. The V gene is TRBV5-1, the J gene TRBJ2-7; 7 nucleotides align to TRBD1. From germline, CDR1 is SGHRS and CDR2 YFSETQ. The V segment lost 2 bases and the J segment 1 base; nucleotides outside the gene matches: 3. The CDR3 covers 14 residues. CDR3 amino acids: CASSFRDRSYEQYF. The CDR3 nucleotides are TGCGCCAGCAGCTTCCGGGACAGATCCTACGAGCAGTACTTC.

This clonotype was seen many times. The chain recombines TRBV11-2 with TRBJ2-7; the match to TRBD1 covers 8 bases. Looked up from germline, CDR1 is SGHAT and CDR2 is FQNNGV. V shed 5 bases and J 5 bases; nucleotides not matched to a gene: 8. This CDR3 has 14 amino acids. The CDR3 DNA reads TGTGCCAGCAGCCCCCGGACAGGGAAAGACGAGCAGTACGTC. Its protein product is CASSPRTGKDEQYV.

The V call is TRBV7-9, the J call TRBJ2-3; D might be TRBD2 (6 bases). Germline V gene lookup returns CDR1 SEHNR and CDR2 FQNEAQ (reference sequence). This CDR3 is built from 15 residues. V gave up 8 bases and J gave up 8 bases, with 23 bases separating them. The CDR3 DNA reads as TGTGCCAGCCGACTAGTCTCGGAAGTTCACAGTACGCAGTATTTT. This sequence encodes CASRLVSEVHSTQYF.

This clonotype turned up a few times. The chain is built from TRBV7-2 and TRBJ1-5, with 10 bases fitting TRBD1. Unmatched junction bases numbered 13, after V lost 5 bases and J lost 6 bases. There are 17 residues in the CDR3. Germline V gives CDR1 SGHTA, CDR2 FQGNSA. The CDR3 loop reads CASSLTPGQGLRQPQHF. DNA of the CDR3: TGTGCCAGCAGCCTCACGCCGGGACAGGGGTTACGTCAGCCCCAGCATTTT.